Listed below are T cell receptor beta chains from one sample, sequenced in a study of T cells in Graves' hyperthyroidism and ophthalmopathy. TCRdb fed the multiplex PCR reads into MiXCR, producing one record per CDR3 protein. This table has 300,000 to 450,000 distinct CDR3 sequences, around 13% appearing once. The sequenced sample was blood. The source of these receptors is a woman aged 18 to 35 with Graves' hyperthyroidism. Both conserved end residues are part of each CDR3. Each record gives: V gene, clone size, J gene, CDR3 protein. The listing skips clone size in some rows; elsewhere it reads once, few, many or a size class.

V gene: TRBV24-1
clone size: NA
J gene: TRBJ2-3
CDR3 protein: CATSNPGQAHPTDTQYF

V gene: TRBV4-1
clone size: many
J gene: TRBJ1-5
CDR3 protein: CASSQEGPVGRQPQHF

V gene: TRBV5-1
clone size: many
J gene: TRBJ2-3
CDR3 protein: CASRTGTVSTDTQYF

V gene: TRBV7-9
clone size: NA
J gene: TRBJ1-6
CDR3 protein: CASSLEVAGSPLHF

V gene: TRBV11-2
clone size: many
J gene: TRBJ1-5
CDR3 protein: CASSLSGGTGVFQPQHF

V gene: TRBV4-3
clone size: NA
J gene: TRBJ1-1
CDR3 protein: CASSQDHSAYEAFF

V gene: TRBV30
clone size: few
J gene: TRBJ2-1
CDR3 protein: CASAKHEQFF

V gene: TRBV12-5
clone size: NA
J gene: TRBJ1-1
CDR3 protein: CASGLVLQRGQAEAFF

V gene: TRBV9
clone size: few
J gene: TRBJ2-3
CDR3 protein: CASSVGPGLVTDTQYF

V gene: TRBV2
clone size: many
J gene: TRBJ1-5
CDR3 protein: CASRSGIEYQPQHF

V gene: TRBV28
clone size: NA
J gene: TRBJ1-2
CDR3 protein: CASSPRDYGYTF

V gene: TRBV28
clone size: many
J gene: TRBJ1-5
CDR3 protein: CASKRGAYSNQPQHF

V gene: TRBV11-3
clone size: many
J gene: TRBJ2-6
CDR3 protein: CASSLEGRSPSSGANVLTF

V gene: TRBV27
clone size: many
J gene: TRBJ2-7
CDR3 protein: CASGDPTWISYF

V gene: TRBV20-1
clone size: many
J gene: TRBJ2-1
CDR3 protein: CSASPLRLSYNEQFF

V gene: TRBV28
clone size: many
J gene: TRBJ2-5
CDR3 protein: CASTRFQGLRETQYF

V gene: TRBV5-1
clone size: many
J gene: TRBJ2-3
CDR3 protein: CASSRDSPSTDTQYF